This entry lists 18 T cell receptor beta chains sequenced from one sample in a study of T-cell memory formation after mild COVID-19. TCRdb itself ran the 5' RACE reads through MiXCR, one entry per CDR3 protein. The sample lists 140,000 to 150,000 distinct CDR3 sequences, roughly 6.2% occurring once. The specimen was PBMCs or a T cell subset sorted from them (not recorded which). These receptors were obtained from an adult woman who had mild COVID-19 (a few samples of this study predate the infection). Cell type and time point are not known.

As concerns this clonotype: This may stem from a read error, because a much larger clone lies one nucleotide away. CDR3 DNA sequence: TGTGCCAGCACCCGAACTAGCCCCTACAATGAGCAGTTCTTC. It specifies CASTRTSPYNEQFF. The chain combines TRBV9 with TRBJ2-1, with a weak D call TRBD2 (6 bases). Trimming left V 6 bases short and J 2 bases short, with 12 bases between. The CDR3 covers 14 residues. Germline values: CDR1 SGDLS, CDR2 YYNGEE.

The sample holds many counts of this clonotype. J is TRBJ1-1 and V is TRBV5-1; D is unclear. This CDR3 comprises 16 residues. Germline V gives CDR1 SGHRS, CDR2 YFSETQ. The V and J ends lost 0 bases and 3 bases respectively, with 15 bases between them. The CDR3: CASSLDLSSPYTEAFF. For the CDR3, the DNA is TGCGCCAGCAGCTTGGATCTATCGTCACCTTACACTGAAGCTTTCTTT.

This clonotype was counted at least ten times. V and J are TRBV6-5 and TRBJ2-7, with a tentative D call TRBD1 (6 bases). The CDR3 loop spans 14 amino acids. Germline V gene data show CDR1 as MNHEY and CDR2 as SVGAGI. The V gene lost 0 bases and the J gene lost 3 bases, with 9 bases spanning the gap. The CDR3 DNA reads TGTGCCAGCAGTTACTCAATCAGGGGCTACGAGCAGTACTTC. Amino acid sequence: CASSYSIRGYEQYF.

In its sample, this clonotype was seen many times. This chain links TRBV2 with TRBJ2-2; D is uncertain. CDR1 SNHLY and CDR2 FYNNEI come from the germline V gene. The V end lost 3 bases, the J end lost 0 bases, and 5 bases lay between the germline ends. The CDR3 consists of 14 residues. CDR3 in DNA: TGTGCCAGCAGTGACCAGGCGAACACCGGGGAGCTGTTTTTT. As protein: CASSDQANTGELFF.

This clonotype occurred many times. The CDR3 nucleotides are TGCGCCAGCAGACTAGCGGCGAGCTCCTACGAGCAGTACTTC. Translated: CASRLAASSYEQYF. This chain uses TRBV5-1 with TRBJ2-7; TRBD2 matches 8 bases. The CDR3 has 14 residues. Germline V gene sequence: CDR1 SGHRS, CDR2 YFSETQ. Trimming removed 5 bases from V and 0 bases from J; junction bases left unmatched: 4.

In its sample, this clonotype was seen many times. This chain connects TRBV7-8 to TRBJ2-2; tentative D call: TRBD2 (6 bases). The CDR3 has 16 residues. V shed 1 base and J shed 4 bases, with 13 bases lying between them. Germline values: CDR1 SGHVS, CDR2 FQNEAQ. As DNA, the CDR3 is TGTGCCAGCAGCTTAGATCGCGGGGAAGGCACCGGGGAGCTGTTTTTT. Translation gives CASSLDRGEGTGELFF.

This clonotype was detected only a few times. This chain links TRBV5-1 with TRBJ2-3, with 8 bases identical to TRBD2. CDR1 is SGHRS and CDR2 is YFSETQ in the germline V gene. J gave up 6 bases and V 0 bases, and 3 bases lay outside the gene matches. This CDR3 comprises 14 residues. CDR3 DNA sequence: TGCGCCAGCAGCTTGGAGGCTAGCGGGGATACGCAGTATTTT. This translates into CASSLEASGDTQYF.

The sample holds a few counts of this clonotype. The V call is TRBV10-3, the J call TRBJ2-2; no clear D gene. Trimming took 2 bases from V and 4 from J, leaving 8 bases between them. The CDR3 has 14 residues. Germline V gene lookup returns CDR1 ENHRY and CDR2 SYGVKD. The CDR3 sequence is CAISETQTTGELFF. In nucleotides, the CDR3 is TGTGCCATCAGTGAGACACAAACCACCGGGGAGCTGTTTTTT.

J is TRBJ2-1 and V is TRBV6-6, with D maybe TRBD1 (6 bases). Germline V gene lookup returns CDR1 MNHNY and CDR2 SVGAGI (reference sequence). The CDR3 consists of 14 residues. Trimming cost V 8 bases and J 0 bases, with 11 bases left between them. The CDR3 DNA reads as TGTGCCAGCGGGGGCGCAAGCTCCTACAATGAGCAGTTCTTC. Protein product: CASGGASSYNEQFF.

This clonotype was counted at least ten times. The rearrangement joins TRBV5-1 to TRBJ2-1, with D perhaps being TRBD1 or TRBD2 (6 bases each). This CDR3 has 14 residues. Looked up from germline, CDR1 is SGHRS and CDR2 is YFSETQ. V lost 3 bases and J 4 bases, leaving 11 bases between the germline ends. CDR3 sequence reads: CASSSGGEYNEQFF. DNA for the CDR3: TGCGCCAGCAGCTCCGGGGGCGAGTACAATGAGCAGTTCTTC.

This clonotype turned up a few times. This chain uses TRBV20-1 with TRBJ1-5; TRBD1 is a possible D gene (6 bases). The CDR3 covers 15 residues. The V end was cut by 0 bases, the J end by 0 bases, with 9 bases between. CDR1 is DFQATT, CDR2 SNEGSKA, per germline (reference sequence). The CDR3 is CSAREARGSNQPQHF. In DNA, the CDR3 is TGCAGTGCTAGAGAGGCCAGGGGTAGCAATCAGCCCCAGCATTTT.

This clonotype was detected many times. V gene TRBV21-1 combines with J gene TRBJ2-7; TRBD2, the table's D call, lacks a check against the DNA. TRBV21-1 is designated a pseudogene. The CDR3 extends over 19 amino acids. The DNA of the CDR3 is TGTGCCAGCAGCTCGAATCCGGGACTAGGTAATATCGGAGTCTACGAGCAGTACTTC. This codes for CASSSNPGLGNIGVYEQYF.

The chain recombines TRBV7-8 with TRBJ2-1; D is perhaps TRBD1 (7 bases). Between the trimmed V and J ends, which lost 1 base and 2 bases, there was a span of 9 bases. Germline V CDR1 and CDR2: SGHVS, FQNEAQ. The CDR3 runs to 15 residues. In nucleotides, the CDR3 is TGTGCCAGCAGCTTAGTCAGGGGGGCCTACAATGAGCAGTTCTTC. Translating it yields CASSLVRGAYNEQFF.

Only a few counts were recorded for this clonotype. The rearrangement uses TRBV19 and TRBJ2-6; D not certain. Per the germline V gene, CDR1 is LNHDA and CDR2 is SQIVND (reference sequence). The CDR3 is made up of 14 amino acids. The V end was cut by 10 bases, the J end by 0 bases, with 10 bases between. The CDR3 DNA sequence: TGTGCCACCCAGAGGTCCTCTGGGGCCAACGTCCTGACTTTC. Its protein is CATQRSSGANVLTF.

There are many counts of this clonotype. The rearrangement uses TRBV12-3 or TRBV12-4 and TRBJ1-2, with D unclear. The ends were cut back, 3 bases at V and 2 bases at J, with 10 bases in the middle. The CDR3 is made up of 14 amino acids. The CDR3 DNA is TGTGCCAGCAGTTTTAAACTGCTGAACTATGGCTACACCTTC. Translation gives CASSFKLLNYGYTF.

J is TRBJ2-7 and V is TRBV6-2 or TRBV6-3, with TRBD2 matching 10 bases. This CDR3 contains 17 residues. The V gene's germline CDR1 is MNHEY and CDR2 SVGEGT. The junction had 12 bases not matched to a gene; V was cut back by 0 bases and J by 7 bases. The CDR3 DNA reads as TGTGCCAGCAGTTACTCCCGCTTAGTAGCGGGGGGAGGTGAGCAGTACTTC. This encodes CASSYSRLVAGGGEQYF.

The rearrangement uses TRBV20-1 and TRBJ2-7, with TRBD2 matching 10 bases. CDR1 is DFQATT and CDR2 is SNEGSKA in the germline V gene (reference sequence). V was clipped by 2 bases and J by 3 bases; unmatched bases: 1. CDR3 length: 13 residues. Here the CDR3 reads CSARRTSGYEQYF. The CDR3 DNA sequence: TGCAGTGCTAGAAGGACTAGCGGCTACGAGCAGTACTTC.

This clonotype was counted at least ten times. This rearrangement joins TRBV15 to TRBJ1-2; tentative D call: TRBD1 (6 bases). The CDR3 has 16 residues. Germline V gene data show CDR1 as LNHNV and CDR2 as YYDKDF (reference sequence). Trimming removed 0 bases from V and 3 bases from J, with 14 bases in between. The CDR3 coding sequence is TGTGCCACCAGCAGAGATCCCTACAGGGCAGACTATGGCTACACCTTC. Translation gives CATSRDPYRADYGYTF.